Below, 21 T cell receptor beta chains from the same sample are listed, as sequenced in a study of shared clonotypes between healthy human individuals. Sequencing was performed with immunoSEQ multiplex PCR; in TCRdb, only in-frame clones are kept and a portion is missing. The repertoire holds roughly 220,000 clones, with 50% to 80% as singletons. Sequenced material: memory CD4+ T cells sorted from blood. Indicated subset: CD45RA-negative fraction. These receptors were obtained from a man between 25 and 39 years old in good health.

V gene TRBV28 combines with J gene TRBJ1-2, with D unclear. The CDR3 covers 13 residues. The germline V gene has CDR1 MDHEN and CDR2 SYDVKM. V lost 3 bases and J 4 bases, leaving 9 bases between the germline ends. The CDR3 loop is CASSLVEGYGYTF. In DNA form, the CDR3 reads TGTGCCAGCAGTTTGGTGGAGGGCTATGGCTACACCTTC.

This clone was observed a single time. The CDR3: CASSVSAKDYNEQFF. The CDR3 coding sequence is TGTGCCAGCAGCGTATCGGCGAAAGACTACAATGAGCAGTTCTTC. This chain links TRBV9 with TRBJ2-1; D ambiguous. Per germline, CDR1 SGDLS and CDR2 YYNGEE. Deletions cut 1 base from V and 3 bases from J, with 11 bases between. The CDR3 is 15 residues long.

This clone turned up a few times. The V call is TRBV9, the J call TRBJ2-1, with 8 bases lining up with TRBD1. The ends lost 4 bases at V and 8 bases at J; junction bases unmatched: 8. The germline V gene encodes CDR1 SGDLS and CDR2 YYNGEE. This CDR3 has 14 amino acids. CDR3 residues: CASSSAGGIYEQFF. CDR3 bases: TGTGCCAGCAGCAGCGCAGGGGGCATCTATGAGCAGTTCTTC.

This clone appeared a few times. The chain has TRBV5-1 and TRBJ2-6; D unresolved. V was clipped by 2 bases and J by 0 bases, with 9 bases between them. CDR3 length: 16 residues. Germline lookup yields CDR1 SGHRS and CDR2 YFSETQ. The CDR3: CASSFGRTSGANVLTF. The CDR3 DNA follows: TGCGCCAGCAGCTTCGGACGGACCTCTGGGGCCAACGTCCTGACTTTC.

This CDR3 reads CASSDGTASTDTQYF. The CDR3, as DNA: TGTGCCAGCAGCGACGGGACAGCTAGCACAGATACGCAGTATTTT. V and J are TRBV9 and TRBJ2-3; 7 bases are a match to TRBD1. This CDR3 contains 15 residues. Trimming removed 3 bases from V and 0 bases from J; junction bases left unmatched: 4. Per the germline V gene, CDR1 is SGDLS and CDR2 is YYNGEE.

CDR3 sequence reads: CASSLGVAGEAFF. In DNA form, the CDR3 reads TGTGCCAGCAGCTTAGGGGTCGCAGGAGAAGCTTTCTTT. J is TRBJ1-1 and V is TRBV11-3; D not resolved. Germline V gene data show CDR1 as SGHNT and CDR2 as YENEEA. Trimming pared 1 base from V and 8 bases from J, leaving 11 bases between. The CDR3 totals 13 residues.

This rearrangement joins TRBV5-5 to TRBJ2-7; possible D gene TRBD2, 5 bases. With 0 bases removed from V and 3 bases from J, the gap between germline ends came to 13 bases. The CDR3 is 15 amino acids. Germline lookup yields CDR1 SGHKS and CDR2 YYEKEE (reference sequence). CDR3 sequence reads: CASSLVEGSYYEQYF. CDR3 DNA: TGTGCCAGCAGCTTGGTCGAGGGCTCCTACTACGAGCAGTACTTC.

This clone was detected many times. The chain carries TRBV27 and TRBJ2-5, with unresolved D. Germline V gene lookup returns CDR1 MNHEY and CDR2 SMNVEV (reference sequence). This CDR3 has 15 amino acids. Trimming left V 2 bases short and J 3 bases short, with 13 bases between. The CDR3 here is CASSLTVVPKETQYF. The CDR3 DNA follows: TGTGCCAGCAGTTTAACGGTCGTGCCTAAAGAGACCCAGTACTTC.

This clone was detected only a few times. V gene TRBV28 combines with J gene TRBJ1-5, with D unclear. Germline V lookup: CDR1 MDHEN, CDR2 SYDVKM. V was cut by 6 bases and J by 3 bases, with 9 bases left in between. This CDR3 has 13 amino acids. CDR3 bases: TGTGCCAGCAGGGGGTCCCCCAATCAGCCCCAGCATTTT. Translating it yields CASRGSPNQPQHF. The full variable domain, completed using reference TRBV28 and TRBJ1-5, is DVKVTQSSRYLVKRTGEKVFLECVQDMDHENMFWYRQDPGLGLRLIYFSYDVKMKEKGDIPEGYSVSREKKERFSLILESASTNQTSMYLCASRGSPNQPQHFGDGTRLSIL.

Only a few counts were recorded for this clone. The chain combines TRBV2 with TRBJ2-7, with 9 bases identical to TRBD1. J lost 3 bases, V lost 4 bases, and 4 bases had no gene match. This CDR3 is 14 amino acids long. Germline CDR1 is SNHLY and CDR2 is FYNNEI. CDR3 protein: CASSGQGVFYEQYF. In DNA form, the CDR3 reads TGTGCCAGCAGTGGACAGGGGGTGTTCTACGAGCAGTACTTC.

The V and J genes are TRBV2 and TRBJ2-3; D uncertain. Germline CDR1 and CDR2: SNHLY and FYNNEI. Trimming stripped 6 bases from V and 0 bases from J, with 13 bases between. This CDR3 contains 15 residues. The CDR3 DNA follows: TGTGCCAGCAGGTCCGTTCAATCTAGCACAGATACGCAGTATTTT. Protein sequence: CASRSVQSSTDTQYF.

V usage is TRBV6-6 and J usage is TRBJ2-3, with a tentative D call TRBD1 (6 bases). The CDR3 has 12 amino acids. V lost 6 bases and J 3 bases, leaving 7 bases between the germline ends. The germline gives CDR1 MNHNY, CDR2 SVGAGI (reference sequence). For the CDR3, the DNA is TGTGCCAGCAGCAGGGGAACAGATACGCAGTATTTT. As protein: CASSRGTDTQYF.

Only a few counts were recorded for this clone. The V gene is TRBV6-5, the J gene TRBJ2-1; D uncertain. The CDR3 consists of 13 residues. Germline V gene sequence: CDR1 MNHEY, CDR2 SVGAGI. Trimming left V 10 bases short and J 3 bases short, with 13 bases between. In nucleotides, the CDR3 is TGTGCCACCATGACCATTAACTACAATGAGCAGTTCTTC. As protein: CATMTINYNEQFF.

The gene calls are TRBV7-8 and TRBJ2-7, with D possibly matching TRBD2 (6 bases). Germline CDR1 and CDR2: SGHVS and FQNEAQ. The CDR3 has 16 residues. The V gene lost 2 bases and the J gene lost 4 bases, with 18 bases spanning the gap. CDR3 sequence (DNA): TGTGCCAGCAGCTTAAGGAGGGTAGTCGGGGGTTACGAGCAGTACTTC. As protein: CASSLRRVVGGYEQYF.

The chain joins TRBV28 to TRBJ1-3, with 8 nucleotides matching TRBD1. V lost 6 bases and J lost 4; bases outside the gene matches: 8. The CDR3 is 15 amino acids. The germline V gene encodes CDR1 MDHEN and CDR2 SYDVKM. CDR3 DNA sequence: TGTGCCAGCAGGGCGGGATGGACAGGGGGAAACACCATATATTTT. It specifies CASRAGWTGGNTIYF.

The J gene is TRBJ2-7, the V gene TRBV7-2; D remains unclear. Germline V CDR1 and CDR2: SGHTA, FQGNSA. The CDR3 has 14 residues. Trimming stripped 5 bases from V and 1 base from J, with 12 bases between. CDR3 sequence (DNA): TGTGCCAGCAGCCCCCGACTTGTATCCTACGAGCAGTACTTC. Translating it yields CASSPRLVSYEQYF.

CDR3 region: CASSPTPSTDTQYF. The DNA of the CDR3 is TGTGCCAGCTCACCAACGCCTAGCACAGATACGCAGTATTTT. This rearrangement joins TRBV18 to TRBJ2-3; D uncertain. CDR1 and CDR2 from the germline V gene are KGHSH and LQKENI. V shed 2 bases and J shed 0 bases, with 6 bases lying between them. There are 14 residues in the CDR3.

This clone appeared a single time. V gene TRBV28 combines with J gene TRBJ2-2, with D perhaps matching TRBD2 (6 bases). With 3 bases removed from V and 6 bases from J, the gap between germline ends came to 26 bases. Per germline, CDR1 MDHEN and CDR2 SYDVKM. This CDR3 contains 19 residues. CDR3 protein: CASSFVLRRDGGLPGELFF. In DNA, the CDR3 is TGTGCCAGCAGTTTCGTATTACGGCGCGACGGGGGACTCCCCGGGGAGCTGTTTTTT.

The J gene is TRBJ1-5, the V gene TRBV5-6, with a weak D call TRBD1 (5 bases). V lost 0 bases, J lost 5 bases, and 12 bases lay in between. CDR3 length: 15 amino acids. CDR1 is SGHDT, CDR2 YYEEEE, per germline. The CDR3 region is CASSLAVRGDQPQHF. The CDR3 region has the DNA TGTGCCAGCAGCTTGGCCGTTAGGGGCGATCAGCCCCAGCATTTT.

The V and J genes are TRBV5-1 and TRBJ2-3, with TRBD2 matching over 9 bases. Germline V CDR1 and CDR2: SGHRS, YFSETQ. V shed 2 bases, J shed 0 bases, and the junction held 7 bases outside the gene matches. This CDR3 has 17 amino acids. In DNA form, the CDR3 reads TGCGCCAGCAGCTTAGGAGCGGGAGGTTTTAGCACAGATACGCAGTATTTT. This codes for CASSLGAGGFSTDTQYF. Based on the CDR3 plus reference TRBV5-1 and TRBJ2-3, the full variable domain is KAGVTQTPRYLIKTRGQQVTLSCSPISGHRSVSWYQQTPGQGLQFLFEYFSETQRNKGNFPGRFSGRQFSNSRSEMNVSTLELGDSALYLCASSLGAGGFSTDTQYFGPGTRLTVL.

In nucleotides, the CDR3 is TGCGCCAGCAGCCCAGGACTAGCGGGCTCTGGGGCCAACGTCCTGACTTTC. It yields the protein CASSPGLAGSGANVLTF. The chain has TRBV5-1 and TRBJ2-6; 11 bases are a match to TRBD2. The CDR3 is 17 residues long. J was trimmed by 0 bases and V by 4 bases; bases with no gene match: 3. The germline gives CDR1 SGHRS, CDR2 YFSETQ.